This TCR beta chain was profiled in a study of blood T cell repertoires in COVID-19. Background on the study: COVID-19 samples from acute and convalescent phases originated in the United States, Italy and Spain. The cDNA or gDNA used as material had been derived from T cells, B-cell-depleted T cells, or PBMCs.

In the original analysis: Counts of nucleated cells, estimated from reference gene primer amplification, were obtained. Using immunoSEQ multiplex PCR, the repertoire was profiled, and TCRdb retains in-frame clones only, with some absent. V and J calls plus clone size are reproduced from that table; the DNA served to infer D and trimming. The repertoire has roughly 340,000 clones, 89% of them found once; the top ten carry 2.5% to 3.5%. V lost 1 base and J 9 bases, leaving 7 bases between the germline ends. The CDR3 spans 13 residues. CDR1 and CDR2 (germline): LNHDA, SQIVND (reference sequence). The sequenced sample consisted of peripheral blood. The chain joins TRBV19 to TRBJ1-6; weak D call: TRBD1 (6 bases). This clonotype originated in a woman in her twenties or thirties with COVID-19, enrolled during active disease. In nucleotides, the CDR3 is TGTGCCAGTAGTATAGGGACAGTTTCACCCCTCCACTTT. Translation: CASSIGTVSPLHF.